A selection of T cell receptor beta chains follows, all from one sample in a study of shared clonotypes between healthy human individuals. This table comes from immunoSEQ multiplex PCR, and its TCRdb copy is limited to in-frame clones, with some not included. The repertoire holds about 800,000 clones, with just over 95% as singletons. What was sequenced was naive CD8+ T cells sorted from blood. These receptors came from a man aged 30-40 years in good health. The CDR3 runs from the conserved cysteine through the conserved F or W. The order of the fields is D gene, V gene, J gene, clone size, CDR3 DNA, CDR3 protein. A D gene is named only where the DNA matches it firmly. Only some rows state a clone size, as once, few, many or a class for expanded clones.

D: -; V: TRBV13; J: TRBJ2-7; size: -; DNA: TGTGCCAGCAGCTTCGGACTTGTCGAGCAGTACTTC; CDR3: CASSFGLVEQYF
D: -; V: TRBV7-9; J: TRBJ1-4; size: -; DNA: TGTGCCAGCAGCCAAACCGAAACACATGAAAAACTGTTTTTT; CDR3: CASSQTETHEKLFF
D: TRBD1; V: TRBV19; J: TRBJ2-7; size: once; DNA: TGTGCCAGCGCCGGGACAGGATCCGAGCAGTACTTC; CDR3: CASAGTGSEQYF
D: -; V: TRBV2; J: TRBJ2-7; size: -; DNA: TGTGCCAGCAGTGAATTAGGAGTGGACGAGCAGTACTTC; CDR3: CASSELGVDEQYF
D: TRBD2; V: TRBV29-1; J: TRBJ2-5; size: -; DNA: TGCAGCGTTAGACACGAGAGGGGAGGGTCCGGCAAGGAGACCCAGTACTTC; CDR3: CSVRHERGGSGKETQYF
D: -; V: TRBV23-1; J: TRBJ2-7; size: once; DNA: TGCGCCGCGCCCCCTGGGGCAGCGACCTACGAGCAGTACTTC; CDR3: CAAPPGAATYEQYF
D: -; V: TRBV7-9; J: TRBJ2-7; size: -; DNA: TGTGCCAGCAGCTTACTTCTATTCGAGCAGTACTTC; CDR3: CASSLLLFEQYF
D: -; V: TRBV28; J: TRBJ1-2; size: once; DNA: TGTGCCAGCAGCTACGCTTATCAGGCCCACTATGGCTACACCTTC; CDR3: CASSYAYQAHYGYTF
D: -; V: TRBV11-2; J: TRBJ2-1; size: -; DNA: TGTGCCAGCAGCTTAGAAGCGGTTTTCGATGGTGAGCAGTTCTTC; CDR3: CASSLEAVFDGEQFF
D: -; V: TRBV6-1; J: TRBJ2-5; size: -; DNA: TGTGCCAGCAGTCTATACAACAGGCGGGAGACCCAGTACTTC; CDR3: CASSLYNRRETQYF
D: -; V: TRBV27; J: TRBJ2-3; size: once; DNA: TGTGCCAGCAGTCCAACGCGGGTAGGCACAGATACGCAGTATTTT; CDR3: CASSPTRVGTDTQYF
D: -; V: TRBV10-3; J: TRBJ1-2; size: -; DNA: TGTGCCATCAGTGAAAGGGACGGGACCTATGGCTACACCTTC; CDR3: CAISERDGTYGYTF
D: TRBD2; V: TRBV10-2; J: TRBJ2-7; size: -; DNA: TGCGCCAGCACCGATCCGGGGGAGGGCTCCTACGAGCAGTACTTC; CDR3: CASTDPGEGSYEQYF
D: TRBD1; V: TRBV6-8; J: TRBJ1-2; size: -; DNA: TGTGCCAGCAGTTCGAACAGGGGTGGCTACACCTTC; CDR3: CASSSNRGGYTF
D: -; V: TRBV2; J: TRBJ2-5; size: -; DNA: TGTGTCAGCATCTCACCCAGGCAGGCCCTCCAAGAGACCCAGTACTTC; CDR3: CVSISPRQALQETQYF
D: -; V: TRBV9; J: TRBJ1-1; size: -; DNA: TGTGCCAGCAGTACCGAGGGACTAAACACTGAAGCTTTCTTT; CDR3: CASSTEGLNTEAFF